One and the same sample provided the 23 T cell receptor beta chains below, sequenced in a study of chemoradiotherapy in HPV16-positive cancers. TCRdb's table, derived via immunoSEQ multiplex PCR, lists solely in-frame clones and lacks some. The sample lists tens of thousands of clones; approximately 84% were seen once. Here the sequenced sample was blood, taken from a patient who underwent chemoradiotherapy. These receptors originate from a human donor with HPV-associated anogenital cancer.

The rearrangement links TRBV9 to TRBJ1-1, with D perhaps matching TRBD1 (6 bases). Trimming left V 4 bases short and J 1 base short, with 14 bases between. The CDR3 extends over 15 amino acids. Germline-derived CDR1 and CDR2 are SGDLS and YYNGEE. CDR3 loop: CASSQTPGANTEAFF. CDR3 sequence (DNA): TGTGCCAGCAGCCAGACCCCGGGGGCGAACACTGAAGCTTTCTTT.

V gene TRBV6-5 combines with J gene TRBJ1-2; weak D call: TRBD1 (5 bases). V was clipped by 6 bases and J by 6 bases, with 14 bases between them. The germline CDR1 and CDR2 sequences are MNHEY and SVGAGI. The CDR3 is made up of 13 amino acids. This CDR3 reads CASSPRGRDGYTF. The CDR3 nucleotides are TGTGCCAGCAGCCCACGGGGACGGGATGGCTACACCTTC.

The V and J genes are TRBV6-5 and TRBJ1-1; D unresolved. CDR1 MNHEY and CDR2 SVGAGI come from the germline V gene. V was clipped by 0 bases and J by 5 bases, with 7 bases between them. This CDR3 is 13 amino acids long. The CDR3 is CASSYSYGTEAFF. The CDR3 nucleotides read TGTGCCAGCAGTTACTCATATGGAACTGAAGCTTTCTTT.

The rearrangement uses TRBV30 and TRBJ1-1; D unresolved. Germline CDR1 is GTSNPN and CDR2 is SVGIG (reference sequence). This CDR3 region has 13 residues. Trimming shortened V by 0 bases and J by 7 bases, and 12 bases separated the two germline ends. The CDR3 is CAWSVRFSDEAFF. The DNA for the CDR3 is TGTGCCTGGAGTGTCCGGTTCTCCGATGAAGCTTTCTTT.

This clone showed up just a few times. The chain joins TRBV6-4 to TRBJ2-7; D tentatively reads TRBD1 or TRBD2 (5 bases each). This CDR3 is built from 12 residues. Trimming shortened V by 0 bases and J by 6 bases, and 6 bases separated the two germline ends. The germline CDR1 and CDR2 sequences are MRHNA and SNTAGT. The CDR3 reads CASSDSGGEQYF. In nucleotides, the CDR3 is TGTGCCAGCAGTGACTCTGGGGGCGAGCAGTACTTC.

This clone was recorded once. V and J are TRBV5-6 and TRBJ2-7, with 11 bases that match TRBD2. V shed 0 bases and J 4 bases; nucleotides not matched to a gene: 12. CDR1 and CDR2 (germline): SGHDT, YYEEEE. This CDR3 has 18 amino acids. CDR3 in DNA: TGTGCCAGCAGCTTGGTAGGAGTTGCTAGCGGGAGGAGATACGAGCAGTACTTC. As protein: CASSLVGVASGRRYEQYF.

The chain uses TRBV11-2 and TRBJ2-7; 8 bases agree with TRBD1. Germline trimming cut 5 bases from V and 4 bases from J; bases unmatched to any gene: 4. CDR3 length equals 13 residues. Germline values: CDR1 SGHAT, CDR2 FQNNGV. The CDR3 coding sequence is TGTGCCAGCAGCGCGACAGGGGAATACGAGCAGTACTTC. Its protein product is CASSATGEYEQYF.

The chain combines TRBV4-1 with TRBJ2-7, with 11 bases matching TRBD2. J lost 7 bases, V lost 4 bases, and 12 bases had no gene match. Germline V gives CDR1 MGHRA, CDR2 YSYEKL. CDR3 length: 16 residues. In DNA form, the CDR3 reads TGCGCCAGCAGCCTGGGGGCTAGCGGGGGGCAAGGGGAGCAGTACTTC. It yields the protein CASSLGASGGQGEQYF.

This clone was seen only once. The V call is TRBV11-2, the J call TRBJ1-4; possibly TRBD1 for D (5 bases). The CDR3 loop spans 13 amino acids. Germline CDR1 is SGHAT and CDR2 is FQNNGV. Trimming shortened V by 2 bases and J by 13 bases, and 14 bases separated the two germline ends. The CDR3 spells CASSLNRREALFF. In DNA, the CDR3 is TGTGCCAGCAGCTTAAACAGGCGAGAGGCACTGTTTTTT.

This rearrangement joins TRBV19 to TRBJ2-1, with TRBD2 matching 7 bases. The CDR3 is 16 residues long. Trimming took 5 bases from V and 0 from J; bases not matched to a gene: 7. Germline V lookup: CDR1 LNHDA, CDR2 SQIVND (reference sequence). The CDR3 DNA reads as TGTGCCAGTAGTGTATCAGCGGGAAACTCCTACAATGAGCAGTTCTTC. It translates to CASSVSAGNSYNEQFF.

The chain combines TRBV6-5 with TRBJ1-6; D is possibly TRBD1 (6 bases). The ends were cut back, 0 bases at V and 10 bases at J, with 7 bases in the middle. This CDR3 is built from 13 residues. Per the germline V gene, CDR1 is MNHEY and CDR2 is SVGAGI. In DNA form, the CDR3 reads TGTGCCAGCAGTTACTCGGACAGATCACCCCTCCACTTT. Protein: CASSYSDRSPLHF.

This clone was detected once. This chain uses TRBV15 with TRBJ1-4; 8 nucleotides line up with TRBD1. The germline gives CDR1 LNHNV, CDR2 YYDKDF (reference sequence). There are 15 residues in the CDR3. J lost 7 bases, V lost 3 bases, and 7 bases had no gene match. The CDR3 region is CATSRLDRGAEKLFF. The CDR3 nucleotides are TGTGCCACCAGCAGGTTAGACAGGGGAGCTGAAAAACTGTTTTTT.

This CDR3 reads CASSRGQTYEQYF. CDR3 bases: TGTGCCAGCAGCCGGGGACAGACCTACGAGCAGTACTTC. The chain employs TRBV27 and TRBJ2-7; 7 positions match TRBD1. Trimming removed 6 bases from V and 2 bases from J; junction bases left unmatched: 4. From germline, CDR1 is MNHEY and CDR2 SMNVEV (reference sequence). CDR3 length: 13 amino acids.

The J gene is TRBJ1-1, the V gene TRBV18, with TRBD1 matching over 7 bases. The CDR3 extends over 13 amino acids. The germline V gene has CDR1 KGHSH and CDR2 LQKENI. Losses at the gene ends were 5 bases for V and 4 bases for J; bases not matched to a gene: 4. The CDR3 DNA follows: TGTGCCAGCTCATCCGACAGGGCCACTGAAGCTTTCTTT. Translating gives CASSSDRATEAFF.

This chain uses TRBV30 with TRBJ2-3; D could derive from TRBD1 or TRBD2 (5 bases each). Looked up from germline, CDR1 is GTSNPN and CDR2 is SVGIG (reference sequence). This CDR3 comprises 16 residues. V was trimmed by 0 bases and J by 4 bases, leaving 17 bases between them. The CDR3 reads CAWSVPLTGLADTQYF. DNA of the CDR3: TGTGCCTGGAGTGTTCCCCTCACGGGGCTGGCAGATACGCAGTATTTT.

Points on this clone: This sample includes further DNA sequences coding for the same CDR3. This sequence joins TRBV19 and TRBJ2-2, with TRBD1 matching over 7 bases. The germline CDR1 and CDR2 sequences are LNHDA and SQIVND (reference sequence). CDR3 length equals 14 residues. Trimming removed 2 bases from V and 5 bases from J; junction bases left unmatched: 2. CDR3 DNA sequence: TGTGCCAGTAGTATAAGGGGGCAGACCGGGGAGCTGTTTTTT. The encoded protein is CASSIRGQTGELFF.

V and J are TRBV10-2 and TRBJ1-3, with D uncertain. Trimming shortened V by 3 bases and J by 2 bases, and 8 bases separated the two germline ends. CDR1 and CDR2 (germline): WSHSY, SAAADI. The CDR3 is 14 amino acids. The chain's CDR3 is CASSETGAGNTIYF. DNA for the CDR3: TGCGCCAGCAGTGAAACTGGGGCTGGAAACACCATATATTTT.

Concerning this clone itself: This sample includes further DNA sequences coding for the same CDR3. The chain couples TRBV30 to TRBJ1-5; no firm D call. The CDR3 is 13 amino acids. Germline values: CDR1 GTSNPN, CDR2 SVGIG (reference sequence). The V gene lost 0 bases and the J gene lost 1 base, with 4 bases spanning the gap. The CDR3 coding sequence is TGTGCCTGGAGTGTTGGAAGCAATCAGCCCCAGCATTTT. The encoded protein is CAWSVGSNQPQHF.

The chain combines TRBV23-1 with TRBJ2-3; D assignment may be TRBD1 or TRBD2 (5 bases each). TRBV23-1 is designated an ORF whose function remains uncertain. This CDR3 has 13 amino acids. Trimming left V 6 bases short and J 2 bases short, with 9 bases between. CDR3 region: CASRGPNTDTQYF. Here the CDR3 DNA reads TGCGCCAGCAGGGGACCCAACACAGATACGCAGTATTTT.

The chain employs TRBV7-2 and TRBJ2-5; 7 positions match TRBD2. Germline loops: CDR1 SGHTA, CDR2 FQGNSA. The CDR3 sequence is 15 residues long. Trimming cost V 2 bases and J 5 bases; bases outside gene matches: 8. The DNA of the CDR3 is TGTGCCAGCAGCTTATCTGGACTGGGAGGGGAGACCCAGTACTTC. As protein: CASSLSGLGGETQYF.

The gene calls are TRBV6-1 and TRBJ1-1, with no clear D. The CDR3 totals 13 residues. V lost 7 bases, J lost 1 base, and 10 bases lay in between. CDR1 and CDR2 (germline): MNHNS, SASEGT. The CDR3 nucleotides read TGTGCCAGCACCGATCAGGCGAACACTGAAGCTTTCTTT. It specifies CASTDQANTEAFF.

The chain recombines TRBV7-2 with TRBJ2-1, with a weak D call TRBD2 (6 bases). This CDR3 contains 12 residues. Germline-derived CDR1 and CDR2 are SGHTA and FQGNSA. V was cut by 3 bases and J by 9 bases, with 9 bases left in between. CDR3 in amino acids: CASSFDGGEQFF. The CDR3 bases are TGTGCCAGCAGCTTCGACGGGGGTGAGCAGTTCTTC.

The chain is built from TRBV7-2 and TRBJ1-6; a weak D match, TRBD1 (5 bases). Germline V CDR1 and CDR2: SGHTA, FQGNSA. Trimming shortened V by 6 bases and J by 5 bases, and 11 bases separated the two germline ends. The CDR3 consists of 14 residues. In DNA form, the CDR3 reads TGTGCCAGCAGTGCCCAGGGAAATAATTCACCCCTCCACTTT. This translates into CASSAQGNNSPLHF.